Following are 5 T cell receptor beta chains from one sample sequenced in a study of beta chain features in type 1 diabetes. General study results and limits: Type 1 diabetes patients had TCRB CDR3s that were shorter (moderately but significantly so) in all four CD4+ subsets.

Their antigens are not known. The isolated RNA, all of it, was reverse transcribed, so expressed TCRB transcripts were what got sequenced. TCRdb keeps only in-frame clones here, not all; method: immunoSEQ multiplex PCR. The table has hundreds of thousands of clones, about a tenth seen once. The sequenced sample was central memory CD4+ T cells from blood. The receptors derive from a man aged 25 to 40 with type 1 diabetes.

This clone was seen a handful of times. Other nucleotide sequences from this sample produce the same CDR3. The CDR3, as DNA: TGCAGTGCTAAGGGAGCGGGAGAGCAGTACTTC. As protein: CSAKGAGEQYF. This rearrangement joins TRBV20-1 to TRBJ2-7, with 7 bases aligning to TRBD2. CDR3 length: 11 amino acids. Germline V gene data show CDR1 as DFQATT and CDR2 as SNEGSKA (reference sequence). The trim removed 4 bases at V and 7 bases at J, leaving 4 bases unmatched.

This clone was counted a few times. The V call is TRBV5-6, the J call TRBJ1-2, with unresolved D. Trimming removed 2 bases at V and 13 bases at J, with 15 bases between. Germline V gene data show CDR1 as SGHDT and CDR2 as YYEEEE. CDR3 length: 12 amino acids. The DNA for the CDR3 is TGTGCCAGCAGCTTAGACTTAATCGGGCTCACCTTC. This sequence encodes CASSLDLIGLTF. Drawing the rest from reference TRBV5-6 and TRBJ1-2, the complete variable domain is DAGVTQSPTHLIKTRGQQVTLRCSPKSGHDTVSWYQQALGQGPQFIFQYYEEEERQRGNFPDRFSGHQFPNYSSELNVNALLLGDSALYLCASSLDLIGLTFGSGTRLTVV.

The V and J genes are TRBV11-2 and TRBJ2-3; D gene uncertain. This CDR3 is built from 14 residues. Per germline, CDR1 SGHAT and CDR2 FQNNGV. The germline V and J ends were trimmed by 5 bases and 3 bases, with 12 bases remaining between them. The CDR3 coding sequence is TGTGCCAGCAGCCCCCCCATCGGGACAGATACGCAGTATTTT. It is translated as CASSPPIGTDTQYF.

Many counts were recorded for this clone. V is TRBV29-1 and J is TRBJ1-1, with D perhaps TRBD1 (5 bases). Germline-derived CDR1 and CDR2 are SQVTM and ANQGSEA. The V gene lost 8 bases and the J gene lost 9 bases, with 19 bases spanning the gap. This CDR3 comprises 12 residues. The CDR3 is CSTVLPGDKAFF. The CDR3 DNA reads TGCAGCACAGTCCTACCGGGGGATAAAGCTTTCTTT.

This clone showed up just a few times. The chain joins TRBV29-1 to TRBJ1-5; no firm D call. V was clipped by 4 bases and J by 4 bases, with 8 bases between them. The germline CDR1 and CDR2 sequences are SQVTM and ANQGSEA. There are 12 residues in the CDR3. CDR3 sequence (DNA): TGCAGCGTTGGGGCCATTAATCAGCCCCAGCATTTT. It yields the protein CSVGAINQPQHF.